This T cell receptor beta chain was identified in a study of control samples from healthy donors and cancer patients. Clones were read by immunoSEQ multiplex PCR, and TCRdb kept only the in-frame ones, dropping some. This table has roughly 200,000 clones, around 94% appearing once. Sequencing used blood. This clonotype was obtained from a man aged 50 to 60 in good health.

CDR3: CASSLDGRGYEQYV. The CDR3 region has the DNA TGTGCCAGCAGTCTGGACGGTAGGGGCTACGAGCAGTACGTC. The chain is built from TRBV6-6 and TRBJ2-7, with D possibly TRBD1 on 5 matching bases. There are 14 residues in the CDR3. V lost 5 bases to trimming and J lost 3 bases, with 14 bases between them. CDR1 is MNHNY and CDR2 is SVGAGI in the germline V gene (reference sequence).